The T cell receptor (beta chain) described here comes from a study of cytomegalovirus exposure and HLA in healthy donors. This CDR3 comprises 16 residues. The trim removed 3 bases at V and 5 bases at J, leaving 7 bases unmatched. Germline V gene data show CDR1 as LGHNA and CDR2 as YSLEER. In the PCR, 60 Vbeta and 13 Jbeta primers were used. Per the original methods: Approximately 12 million of about 88 million unique TCR beta chains were shared, per a later count. The table came from immunoSEQ multiplex PCR; TCRdb's copy has only in-frame clones and leaves some out. V, J and clone size derive from that table, while D and trimming were established from the DNA sequence. The repertoire table contains approximately 150,000 clones.

The chain has TRBV4-3 and TRBJ1-2; 12 bases line up with TRBD1. The source is a young woman in good health and CMV-seronegative. Input material: PBMCs. The CDR3 DNA sequence: TGCGCCAGCAGCCACGGGACAGGGGGCGGAATGTATGGCTACACCTTC. Protein: CASSHGTGGGMYGYTF.